The next 18 T cell receptor beta chains were all read from a single sample in a study of T cells in Graves' hyperthyroidism and ophthalmopathy. The CDR3 regions of TCR beta were amplified from RNA transcripts. A first-round RT-PCR of the TCR CDR3 used the HTBI primer set. TCRdb recomputed calls from the multiplex PCR reads with MiXCR, one row per CDR3 protein. The sample records 300,000 to 450,000 distinct CDR3 sequences, roughly 18% being singletons. The sequencing sample was made of blood. These receptors came from a middle-aged woman with Graves' ophthalmopathy.

The chain employs TRBV7-2 and TRBJ2-5; 7 nucleotides line up with TRBD2. CDR3 length: 15 amino acids. Looked up from germline, CDR1 is SGHTA and CDR2 is FQGNSA. Trimming removed 0 bases from V and 5 bases from J; junction bases left unmatched: 6. The chain's CDR3 is CASSLAGVRGETQYF. The CDR3 nucleotides read TGTGCCAGCAGCTTAGCGGGTGTGCGGGGGGAGACCCAGTACTTC.

Ten or more counts support this clonotype. V and J are TRBV20-1 and TRBJ1-5; D is possibly TRBD1 (6 bases). Trimming took off 1 base at V and 7 bases at J, with 17 bases between the two ends. Germline CDR1 DFQATT, CDR2 SNEGSKA (reference sequence). The CDR3 covers 15 residues. The CDR3 nucleotides read TGCAGTGCTAGAGGTCCTTCAGGGGCTCGGCAGCCCCAGCATTTT. Its translation: CSARGPSGARQPQHF.

This clonotype was detected many times. This sequence joins TRBV11-1 and TRBJ1-2, with D unresolved. The germline V and J ends were trimmed by 0 bases and 0 bases, with 11 bases remaining between them. Germline V lookup: CDR1 SGHAT, CDR2 FQDESV (reference sequence). The CDR3 is 16 amino acids. The CDR3, as DNA: TGTGCCAGCAGCTTAGCAGGCAGCATCGCTAACTATGGCTACACCTTC. The encoded protein is CASSLAGSIANYGYTF.

This clonotype was observed many times. The chain combines TRBV20-1 with TRBJ1-2; D unresolved. This CDR3 has 16 amino acids. Germline V gene sequence: CDR1 DFQATT, CDR2 SNEGSKA (reference sequence). V was cut by 2 bases and J by 4 bases, with 20 bases left in between. The CDR3 DNA reads as TGCAGTGCTAGACCCCCCGGCAAACGGAGGTTCTATGGCTACACCTTC. Its translation is CSARPPGKRRFYGYTF.

This clonotype was counted between two and nine times. The chain couples TRBV18 to TRBJ2-1, with 7 nucleotides matching TRBD1. The J segment lost 5 bases and the V segment lost 4 bases, leaving 2 bases of the junction unmatched. The CDR3 spans 13 residues. Germline values: CDR1 KGHSH, CDR2 LQKENI. The CDR3 DNA follows: TGTGCCAGCTCACGACAGGGAAACAATGAGCAGTTCTTC. It codes for CASSRQGNNEQFF. Using reference TRBV18 and TRBJ2-1 for the parts outside the CDR3, the full variable domain is NAGVMQNPRHLVRRRGQEARLRCSPMKGHSHVYWYRQLPEEGLKFMVYLQKENIIDESGMPKERFSAEFPKEGPSILRIQQVVRGDSAAYFCASSRQGNNEQFFGPGTRLTVL.

This clonotype was seen ten or more times. The rearrangement joins TRBV6-5 to TRBJ2-7, with unresolved D. Germline V gene data show CDR1 as MNHEY and CDR2 as SVGAGI. There are 14 residues in the CDR3. Trimming left V 0 bases short and J 0 bases short, with 6 bases between. The CDR3 DNA reads as TGTGCCAGCAGTTACTCGGTAGCCTCCTACGAGCAGTACTTC. As protein: CASSYSVASYEQYF.

This clonotype was recorded at least ten times. V gene TRBV9 combines with J gene TRBJ1-5; D not resolved. The CDR3 covers 15 residues. Deletions cut 0 bases from V and 2 bases from J, with 9 bases between. Germline CDR1 SGDLS, CDR2 YYNGEE. The CDR3 nucleotides read TGTGCCAGCAGCGTAGACGGTGGGGGCAATCAGCCCCAGCATTTT. Protein: CASSVDGGGNQPQHF.

The rearrangement joins TRBV7-2 to TRBJ1-5; 9 bases line up with TRBD1. Trimming removed 8 bases from V and 7 bases from J; junction bases left unmatched: 6. Germline V gene data show CDR1 as SGHTA and CDR2 as FQGNSA. The CDR3 has 13 amino acids. CDR3 in DNA: TGTGCCAGCGGGACAGGGCCCAGGCAGCCCCAGCATTTT. Protein sequence: CASGTGPRQPQHF.

This clonotype was counted between two and nine times. The chain recombines TRBV14 with TRBJ2-2; D gene ambiguous. The CDR3 has 17 amino acids. Germline lookup yields CDR1 SGHDN and CDR2 FVKESK. Trimming left V 0 bases short and J 2 bases short, with 13 bases between. The CDR3 reads CASSQEWAAFNTGELFF. The DNA for the CDR3 is TGTGCCAGCAGCCAAGAATGGGCGGCGTTTAACACCGGGGAGCTGTTTTTT.

This clonotype was detected ten times or more. The chain employs TRBV30 and TRBJ2-6, with a possible D match to TRBD2 (6 bases). This CDR3 contains 16 residues. Germline CDR1 reads GTSNPN; CDR2 reads SVGIG (reference sequence). The germline V and J ends were trimmed by 1 base and 0 bases, with 10 bases remaining between them. The CDR3 loop reads CAWSAGELSGANVLTF. For the CDR3, the DNA is TGTGCCTGGAGTGCGGGAGAACTCTCTGGGGCCAACGTCCTGACTTTC.

This clonotype was observed at least ten times. The chain carries TRBV19 and TRBJ1-5; TRBD1 agrees at 7 bases. Trimming took 6 bases from V and 7 from J; bases not matched to a gene: 9. CDR1 and CDR2 from the germline V gene are LNHDA and SQIVND (reference sequence). This CDR3 region has 14 residues. The CDR3 sequence: CASSRQGTFQPQHF. The DNA for the CDR3 is TGTGCCAGTAGCCGACAGGGTACGTTCCAGCCCCAGCATTTT.

This clonotype has a count of ten or more. This chain links TRBV20-1 with TRBJ1-2; 8 nucleotides line up with TRBD1. Losses at the gene ends were 5 bases for V and 8 bases for J; bases not matched to a gene: 13. The CDR3 contains 14 residues. Germline CDR1 and CDR2: DFQATT and SNEGSKA (reference sequence). The CDR3 protein is CSAPGSTGGQGYTF. CDR3 nucleotide sequence: TGCAGTGCTCCAGGGAGTACAGGGGGTCAGGGCTACACCTTC.

Ten or more counts support this clonotype. J is TRBJ1-2 and V is TRBV28, with D possibly being TRBD1 (6 bases). The V end was cut by 4 bases, the J end by 4 bases, with 7 bases between. The length of the CDR3 is 12 residues. CDR1 MDHEN and CDR2 SYDVKM come from the germline V gene. This CDR3 is CASSSQGYGYTF. The CDR3 region has the DNA TGTGCCAGCAGTTCACAGGGCTATGGCTACACCTTC.

This clonotype was seen more than once but under ten times. J is TRBJ1-2 and V is TRBV11-2; 7 bases agree with TRBD1. The CDR3 totals 15 residues. The V gene end was trimmed by 4 bases and the J gene end by 4 bases; junction bases not matched to a gene: 9. Germline V gene lookup returns CDR1 SGHAT and CDR2 FQNNGV. The CDR3: CASSSGTEALYGYTF. The CDR3 DNA sequence: TGTGCCAGCAGCTCGGGGACAGAGGCTCTCTATGGCTACACCTTC.

This clonotype was picked up a small number of times. CDR3 in DNA: TGTGCCAGCTCACCAACCCATTCAGGGGGGGGGGAGCAGTACTTC. Translating it yields CASSPTHSGGGEQYF. This chain links TRBV18 with TRBJ2-7, with D possibly being TRBD1 or TRBD2 (7 bases each). Per the germline V gene, CDR1 is KGHSH and CDR2 is LQKENI. Trimming removed 2 bases at V and 7 bases at J, with 18 bases between. The CDR3 contains 15 residues.

This chain uses TRBV2 with TRBJ2-7; D perhaps matches TRBD2 (5 bases). The CDR3 runs to 10 residues. Trimming took 3 bases from V and 9 from J, leaving 6 bases between them. Germline V gene sequence: CDR1 SNHLY, CDR2 FYNNEI. CDR3 coding DNA: TGTGCCAGCAGTGAGGGGAGGCAGTACTTC. This encodes CASSEGRQYF.

This clonotype was recorded many times. The V call is TRBV7-2, the J call TRBJ1-5, with 8 bases fitting TRBD1. The V segment lost 5 bases and the J segment 6 bases; nucleotides outside the gene matches: 3. Germline lookup yields CDR1 SGHTA and CDR2 FQGNSA. The CDR3 has 13 residues. CDR3 sequence: CASSADRGQPQHF. CDR3 coding DNA: TGTGCCAGCAGCGCAGACAGGGGTCAGCCCCAGCATTTT.

This chain uses TRBV11-2 with TRBJ2-7, with D perhaps matching TRBD1 (7 bases). CDR1 and CDR2 from the germline V gene are SGHAT and FQNNGV. The CDR3 covers 13 residues. Trimming cost V 5 bases and J 9 bases, with 17 bases left between them. CDR3 sequence (DNA): TGTGCCAGCAGCCAGGAGGGGGCATTGCGGCAGTACTTC. This translates into CASSQEGALRQYF. Variable domain in full (rest from reference TRBV11-2 and TRBJ2-7): EAGVAQSPRYKIIEKRQSVAFWCNPISGHATLYWYQQILGQGPKLLIQFQNNGVVDDSQLPKDRFSAERLKGVDSTLKIQPAKLEDSAVYLCASSQEGALRQYFGPGTRLTVT.